This T cell receptor beta chain was profiled in a study of shared clonotypes between healthy human individuals. CD8 cells regarded as naive lacked CD45RO, were positively chosen for CCR7, and omitted terminally differentiated effector memory CD45RA+ cells. The repertoire was sequenced with immunoSEQ multiplex PCR; TCRdb's copy has only in-frame clones and lacks some. The sample includes about 2 million clones, over 85% of them seen just once. Trimming pared 5 bases from V and 7 bases from J, leaving 15 bases between. There are 13 residues in the CDR3. Per germline, CDR1 SQVTM and CDR2 ANQGSEA. This TCR derives from a man aged 18 to 30 in good health. This chain joins TRBV29-1 and TRBJ2-1, with D unresolved. Sequenced input: naive CD8+ T cells sorted from blood. For the CDR3, the DNA is TGCAGCGTTCGACTCCCCAATGGGAATGAGCAGTTCTTC. Translating gives CSVRLPNGNEQFF.